In this sample, the clone carrying this T cell receptor beta chain turned up many times. The antigen remains undetermined. Ophthalmopathy cases showed moderate-to-severe activity, scoring CAS ≥3 and NOSPECS ≥4, with duration under 3 months. The length of the CDR3 is 14 residues. Germline CDR1 reads SQVTM; CDR2 reads ANQGSEA. V was clipped by 5 bases and J by 5 bases, with 18 bases between them. The data stem from a study of Graves' ophthalmopathy and Graves' hyperthyroidism. Notes on the study in general: Ophthalmopathy progression prediction by the model yielded a sensitivity of approximately 70% and a specificity of around 72%. Cross-validated, the 13-signature model showed 87.88%/81.08% sensitivity/specificity, and 80%/75% in the test set.

RNA transcripts provided the template for amplifying TCR beta CDR3 regions. Second-round multiplex PCR followed a first-round RT-PCR using HTBI primers. TCRdb reprocessed the multiplex PCR reads via MiXCR and lists one record per CDR3 protein. The sample records about 410,000 distinct CDR3 sequences, around 18% being singletons. Sequencing was performed on peripheral blood. The chain carries TRBV29-1 and TRBJ1-2; D might be TRBD1 (5 bases). The origin of this receptor is a woman aged 18-29 years with Graves' ophthalmopathy. The CDR3, as DNA: TGCAGCGTTATTTCACAAGGACAACCTTATGGCTACACCTTC. Amino acids: CSVISQGQPYGYTF.